Each of the 15 T cell receptor beta chains below was sequenced from the same sample in a study of blood T cell repertoires in COVID-19. TCRdb keeps only in-frame clones here, not all; method: immunoSEQ multiplex PCR. The sample has 67,000 or so clones, about 80% seen once; the top ten hold 28%. The sample consisted of peripheral blood. The source is a man in his 70s with acute or convalescent COVID-19.

DNA for the CDR3: TGTGCCAGCAGACTAGCGGGCGGTGGTTCCGGGGAGCTGTTTTTT. Amino acids: CASRLAGGGSGELFF. V gene TRBV6-5 combines with J gene TRBJ2-2; TRBD2 matches 9 bases. With V trimmed by 6 bases and J by 6 bases, 8 bases remained unmatched. The V gene's germline CDR1 is MNHEY and CDR2 SVGAGI. This CDR3 region has 15 residues.

This rearrangement joins TRBV10-3 to TRBJ2-1; unclear D gene. The CDR3 is 13 residues long. Looked up from germline, CDR1 is ENHRY and CDR2 is SYGVKD. Trimming shortened V by 4 bases and J by 5 bases, and 9 bases separated the two germline ends. The CDR3 DNA sequence: TGTGCCATCAGTGCGTGGCCTGACAATGAGCAGTTCTTC. Translated, it gives CAISAWPDNEQFF.

As to this clone: This clone may be a read error of a much larger clone one base away. This rearrangement joins TRBV5-1 to TRBJ1-1; D may be TRBD1 (6 bases). The CDR3 is 14 residues long. Germline assignment: CDR1 SGHRS and CDR2 YFSETQ. The CDR3, as DNA: TGCACCAGCAGCCTTACAGGGTTTAACACTGAAGCTTTCTTT. Translated: CTSSLTGFNTEAFF.

The chain employs TRBV19 and TRBJ1-1, with TRBD1 as a possible D gene (6 bases). Germline-derived CDR1 and CDR2 are LNHDA and SQIVND (reference sequence). The CDR3 length is 14 residues. Trimming shortened V by 8 bases and J by 4 bases, and 17 bases separated the two germline ends. This chain's CDR3 is CASRSGGLITEAFF. The CDR3 bases are TGTGCCAGTCGTTCGGGGGGGCTTATCACTGAAGCTTTCTTT. Variable domain in full (rest from reference TRBV19 and TRBJ1-1): DGGITQSPKYLFRKEGQNVTLSCEQNLNHDAMYWYRQDPGQGLRLIYYSQIVNDFQKGDIAEGYSVSREKKESFPLTVTSAQKNPTAFYLCASRSGGLITEAFFGQGTRLTVV.

V is TRBV7-6 and J is TRBJ2-2; 7 bases align to TRBD1. Germline assignment: CDR1 SGHVS and CDR2 FNYEAQ. The CDR3 totals 12 residues. The V gene end was trimmed by 3 bases and the J gene end by 15 bases; junction bases not matched to a gene: 7. DNA of the CDR3: TGTGCCAGCAGCTTCCCGGGACAGAAGTTGTTTTTT. Translation gives CASSFPGQKLFF.

The rearrangement joins TRBV3-1 (or the pseudogene TRBV3-2) to TRBJ1-4; D may be TRBD1 (6 bases). Trimming took 9 bases from V and 7 from J, leaving 15 bases between them. CDR3 length: 13 residues. Germline lookup yields CDR1 LGHDT and CDR2 YNNKEL (reference sequence). CDR3 sequence (DNA): TGTGCCAGTTCGCCAAGGGGGTCTGAAAAACTGTTTTTT. It specifies CASSPRGSEKLFF.

This chain links TRBV28 with TRBJ2-2; 11 bases are a match to TRBD2. The CDR3 is 16 residues long. J was trimmed by 5 bases and V by 1 base; bases with no gene match: 3. In germline, CDR1 is MDHEN, CDR2 SYDVKM. The CDR3 here is CASSLFTSGGTGELFF. The CDR3 region has the DNA TGTGCCAGCAGTTTATTTACTAGCGGGGGTACCGGGGAGCTGTTTTTT.

V gene TRBV28 combines with J gene TRBJ1-2; TRBD1 matches at 10 bases. The CDR3 is 13 amino acids. The V gene's germline CDR1 is MDHEN and CDR2 SYDVKM. After removal of 10 bases from V and 8 bases from J, the junction contained 10 bases not matched to a gene. CDR3 nucleotide sequence: TGTGCCATGGGGCGGACAGGGGGAGTAGGCTACACCTTC. Translated: CAMGRTGGVGYTF.

This clone showed up just a few times. The chain couples TRBV9 to TRBJ1-1; D not certain. The CDR3 runs 13 residues. V was clipped by 4 bases and J by 3 bases, with 10 bases between them. CDR1 is SGDLS and CDR2 is YYNGEE in the germline V gene. The CDR3 DNA reads as TGTGCCAGCAGCCCCATGAGGGACACTGAAGCTTTCTTT. It translates to CASSPMRDTEAFF.

The chain links TRBV24-1 to TRBJ1-2, with D perhaps TRBD1 (5 bases). Germline CDR1 and CDR2: KGHDR and SFDVKD. With 0 bases removed from V and 4 bases from J, the gap between germline ends came to 17 bases. The CDR3 is made up of 17 amino acids. CDR3 loop: CATSDLLRGQGSYGYTF. CDR3 bases: TGTGCCACCAGTGATTTGCTGCGTGGCCAGGGCAGCTATGGCTACACCTTC.

J is TRBJ1-1 and V is TRBV29-1; perhaps TRBD1 as D (6 bases). The length of the CDR3 is 13 residues. From germline, CDR1 is SQVTM and CDR2 ANQGSEA. The V end was cut by 4 bases, the J end by 4 bases, with 13 bases between. CDR3 DNA sequence: TGCAGCGTTGGGGGGGGGCTAGGCACTGAAGCTTTCTTT. Its translation is CSVGGGLGTEAFF.

This chain uses TRBV19 with TRBJ1-1; possibly TRBD1 for D (5 bases). Trimming took 2 bases from V and 7 from J, leaving 8 bases between them. The CDR3 totals 12 residues. CDR1 is LNHDA and CDR2 is SQIVND in the germline V gene (reference sequence). CDR3 nucleotides: TGTGCCAGTAGTATACAGGGCGTTGAAGCTTTCTTT. Translation gives CASSIQGVEAFF.

This clone was counted a single time. The rearrangement links TRBV30 to TRBJ1-2; TRBD1 matches at 7 bases. Germline-derived CDR1 and CDR2 are GTSNPN and SVGIG (reference sequence). The CDR3 covers 14 residues. V was clipped by 4 bases and J by 2 bases; unmatched bases: 7. CDR3 sequence (DNA): TGTGCCTGGACCGCAGGGGGTATCAACTATGGCTACACCTTC. Its translation: CAWTAGGINYGYTF.

The chain has TRBV11-3 and TRBJ2-1; TRBD1 is a possible D gene (8 bases). CDR1 is SGHNT, CDR2 YENEEA, per germline. The CDR3 consists of 13 residues. V was cut by 5 bases and J by 9 bases, with 14 bases left in between. This chain's CDR3 is CASSPQGEGEQFF. CDR3 nucleotides: TGTGCCAGCAGCCCACAGGGGGAGGGTGAGCAGTTCTTC.

V and J are TRBV11-3 and TRBJ2-1; 8 positions agree with TRBD2. The CDR3 totals 15 residues. Losses at the gene ends were 0 bases for V and 5 bases for J; bases not matched to a gene: 3. The germline CDR1 and CDR2 sequences are SGHNT and YENEEA. The CDR3 nucleotides are TGTGCCAGCAGCTTAGACGGGAGGGCGAACAATGAGCAGTTCTTC. Translating it yields CASSLDGRANNEQFF.